This T cell receptor beta chain appears in the sequencing data of a study of long-term antiretroviral therapy in people with HIV. Study details: Samples from the earliest time points predate the 2015 immediate-ART recommendation by about a decade.

Survey-level resolution applied to immunoSEQ assay v3.0. Repertoires were generated with immunoSEQ multiplex PCR, while TCRdb's copy carries only in-frame clones and drops some. The sample yields around 20,000 clones, 70% to 80% seen once. V lost 4 bases to trimming and J lost 3 bases; unmatched junction nucleotides: 8. This CDR3 has 15 amino acids. Germline V lookup: CDR1 SNHLY, CDR2 FYNNEI. Note on this clone: The antigen is unknown.

The United States was where all participants with HIV were treated. Study results and caveats: HIV repertoires covered narrower CDR3 length ranges than controls did. Before ART, certain clones expanded, and these dominated the repertoire at all time points.

The J gene is TRBJ1-1, the V gene TRBV2; 7 bases align to TRBD1. Sequenced here: unsorted PBMCs, sampled at the start of antiretroviral therapy, before treatment. This TCR came from a man in his late teens or twenties with HIV. As DNA, the CDR3 is TGTGCCAGCAGTGCCCGACAGGGTTGGGACACTGAAGCTTTCTTT. It is translated as CASSARQGWDTEAFF.